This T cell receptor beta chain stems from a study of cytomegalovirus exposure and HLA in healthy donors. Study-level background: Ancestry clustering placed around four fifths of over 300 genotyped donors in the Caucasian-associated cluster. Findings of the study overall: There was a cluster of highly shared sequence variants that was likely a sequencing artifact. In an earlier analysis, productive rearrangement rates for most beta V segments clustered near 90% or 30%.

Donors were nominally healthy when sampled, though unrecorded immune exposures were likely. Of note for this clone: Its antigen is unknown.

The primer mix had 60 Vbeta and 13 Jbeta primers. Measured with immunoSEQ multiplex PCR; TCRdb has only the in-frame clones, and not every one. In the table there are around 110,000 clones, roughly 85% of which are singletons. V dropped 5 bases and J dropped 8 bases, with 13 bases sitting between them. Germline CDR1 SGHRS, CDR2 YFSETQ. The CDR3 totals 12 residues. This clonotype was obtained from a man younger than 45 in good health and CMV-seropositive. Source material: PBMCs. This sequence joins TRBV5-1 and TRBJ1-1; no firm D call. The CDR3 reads CASRNSGSEAFF. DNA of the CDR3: TGCGCCAGCAGAAATAGCGGTTCGGAAGCTTTCTTT.